Following are 11 T cell receptor beta chains from one sample sequenced in a study of cytomegalovirus exposure and HLA in healthy donors. The repertoire was sequenced with immunoSEQ multiplex PCR; TCRdb's copy has only in-frame clones and lacks some. This table holds approximately 230,000 clones, roughly 90% found once. Sequencing was carried out using PBMCs. The source of these receptors is a man between 18 and 29 years old in good health and CMV-seropositive.

This clone occurred a few times. V is TRBV19 and J is TRBJ2-2, with a possible D match to TRBD1 (5 bases). V was clipped by 3 bases and J by 8 bases, with 10 bases between them. The CDR3 sequence is 13 residues long. CDR1 and CDR2 (germline): LNHDA, SQIVND (reference sequence). The chain's CDR3 is CASSIGAQGELFF. The CDR3 DNA sequence: TGTGCCAGTAGTATTGGGGCTCAGGGGGAGCTGTTTTTT. Combining the CDR3 with reference TRBV19 and TRBJ2-2 gives the whole variable domain DGGITQSPKYLFRKEGQNVTLSCEQNLNHDAMYWYRQDPGQGLRLIYYSQIVNDFQKGDIAEGYSVSREKKESFPLTVTSAQKNPTAFYLCASSIGAQGELFFGEGSRLTVL.

The chain joins TRBV2 to TRBJ2-1; TRBD2 matches at 11 bases. This CDR3 has 15 residues. Trimming cost V 10 bases and J 0 bases; bases outside gene matches: 5. Germline V gene data show CDR1 as SNHLY and CDR2 as FYNNEI. The CDR3, as DNA: TGTGCCACTACTAGCGGGAGTTTCTCCTACAATGAGCAGTTCTTC. It codes for CATTSGSFSYNEQFF.

This clone was counted a single time. J is TRBJ1-1 and V is TRBV5-6; 7 bases line up with TRBD1. CDR1 and CDR2 from the germline V gene are SGHDT and YYEEEE. CDR3 size: 14 residues. V lost 3 bases, J lost 1 base, and 3 bases stayed unmatched. DNA for the CDR3: TGTGCCAGCAGCTCTTGGACAGGGAACACTGAAGCTTTCTTT. This gives the protein CASSSWTGNTEAFF.

J is TRBJ1-1 and V is TRBV9, with no clear D. The germline CDR1 and CDR2 sequences are SGDLS and YYNGEE. The CDR3 sequence is 16 residues long. The germline V and J ends were trimmed by 0 bases and 1 base, with 13 bases remaining between them. CDR3 protein: CASSVGLGQANTEAFF. CDR3 bases: TGTGCCAGCAGCGTAGGCCTGGGTCAGGCGAACACTGAAGCTTTCTTT.

There are a few counts of this clone. The rearrangement joins TRBV18 to TRBJ1-2; perhaps TRBD1 as D (6 bases). The V gene's germline CDR1 is KGHSH and CDR2 LQKENI. V lost 1 base and J lost 8, with 8 bases in between. There are 12 residues in the CDR3. CDR3 DNA sequence: TGTGCCAGCTCACCACGTGACAGGGGCTACACCTTC. Its protein is CASSPRDRGYTF.

Only a few counts were recorded for this clone. The V and J genes are TRBV6-1 and TRBJ2-5; weak D call: TRBD1 (5 bases). The V gene lost 5 bases and the J gene lost 5 bases, with 12 bases spanning the gap. Germline V gives CDR1 MNHNS, CDR2 SASEGT. CDR3 length: 13 amino acids. The CDR3 loop reads CASSPGLLETQYF. The DNA of the CDR3 is TGTGCCAGCAGTCCAGGGCTCTTGGAGACCCAGTACTTC.

The gene calls are TRBV6-1 and TRBJ2-1; 9 nucleotides agree with TRBD2. The CDR3 spans 15 residues. After removal of 4 bases from V and 2 bases from J, the junction contained 3 bases not matched to a gene. Germline CDR1 and CDR2: MNHNS and SASEGT. The CDR3: CASSVAGVTYNEQFF. The DNA for the CDR3 is TGTGCCAGCAGTGTAGCGGGAGTTACCTACAATGAGCAGTTCTTC.

The chain carries TRBV4-1 and TRBJ2-7, with TRBD2 matching over 10 bases. After removal of 4 bases from V and 6 bases from J, the junction contained 12 bases not matched to a gene. The germline V gene encodes CDR1 MGHRA and CDR2 YSYEKL. The CDR3 extends over 16 amino acids. In DNA form, the CDR3 reads TGCGCCAGCAGCCCCCTAGGGCTAGCGGGAGACATCGAGCAGTACTTC. Protein: CASSPLGLAGDIEQYF.

The genes are TRBV6-1 and TRBJ2-1; 11 bases are shared with TRBD2. V lost 4 bases to trimming and J lost 6 bases; unmatched junction nucleotides: 8. There are 16 residues in the CDR3. Germline V CDR1 and CDR2: MNHNS, SASEGT. The CDR3 nucleotides are TGTGCCAGCAGTGCAGCACTAGCGGGAGACGGCAATGAGCAGTTCTTC. It yields the protein CASSAALAGDGNEQFF.

This clone was recorded once. This rearrangement joins TRBV5-4 to TRBJ1-1; D not resolved. The germline V gene encodes CDR1 SGHNT and CDR2 YYREEE (reference sequence). The CDR3 runs 15 residues. Trimming shortened V by 1 base and J by 0 bases, and 10 bases separated the two germline ends. The CDR3 sequence is CASSLTVTMNTEAFF. In nucleotides, the CDR3 is TGTGCCAGCAGCTTGACAGTTACCATGAACACTGAAGCTTTCTTT.

This chain connects TRBV25-1 to TRBJ2-5, with D possibly being TRBD1 or TRBD2 (6 bases each). Trimming took 4 bases from V and 4 from J, leaving 10 bases between them. The CDR3 length is 13 residues. The germline V gene has CDR1 MGHDK and CDR2 SYGVNS. This CDR3 is CASSVWGAETQYF. The CDR3 DNA follows: TGTGCCAGCAGTGTCTGGGGGGCAGAGACCCAGTACTTC.